This T cell receptor (beta chain) was obtained from a study of shared clonotypes between healthy human individuals. Trimming took 0 bases from V and 2 from J, leaving 12 bases between them. Germline V gene sequence: CDR1 SGHNT, CDR2 YYREEE (reference sequence). The CDR3 is 15 residues long. Using immunoSEQ multiplex PCR, the repertoire was profiled, and TCRdb retains in-frame clones only, with some absent. The sample lists over 1.5 million clones, about 98% seen once, with about 0.42% in the top ten. The receptor comes from a man aged 25 to 40 in good health. Sequencing was performed on naive CD4+ T cells sorted from blood. The sample's subset: CD45RA+ positively selected. The chain employs TRBV5-4 and TRBJ2-7; D perhaps matches TRBD1 (6 bases). The CDR3 sequence: CASSLGGGSTYEQYF. The CDR3 DNA reads as TGTGCCAGCAGCTTGGGAGGGGGATCAACCTACGAGCAGTACTTC.